The rows below give T cell receptor beta chains drawn from one sample of a study of blood T cell repertoires in COVID-19. Data came from immunoSEQ multiplex PCR; TCRdb stores just in-frame clones and leaves some out. The table shows roughly 230,000 clones, with around 90% occurring only once. The sequencing input was peripheral blood. Every receptor here comes from a man aged 65 to 79 with acute or convalescent COVID-19. Each CDR3 is given with its conserved first and last residue. The D gene is left open where the match is weak. The size field is filled for only some rows; it gives once, few, many or a size class.

v_gene: TRBV2; abundance: few; j_gene: TRBJ2-7; len: 17; d_gene: TRBD2; CDR3aa: CASSLWTSGLSSYEQYF; CDR3nt: TGTGCCAGCAGCCTGTGGACTAGCGGGCTTAGCTCCTACGAGCAGTACTTC
v_gene: TRBV20-1; abundance: .; j_gene: TRBJ2-5; len: 16; d_gene: TRBD2; CDR3aa: CSASPLTSGNQETQYF; CDR3nt: TGCAGTGCTAGTCCCTTGACTAGCGGGAATCAAGAGACCCAGTACTTC
v_gene: TRBV10-3; abundance: .; j_gene: TRBJ2-7; len: 13; d_gene: .; CDR3aa: CAISEGGGYEQYF; CDR3nt: TGTGCCATCAGTGAAGGAGGAGGGTACGAGCAGTACTTC
v_gene: TRBV7-2; abundance: .; j_gene: TRBJ2-7; len: 15; d_gene: TRBD1; CDR3aa: CASSLSRDRTYEQYF; CDR3nt: TGTGCCAGCAGCTTATCCCGGGACAGAACCTACGAGCAGTACTTC
v_gene: TRBV18; abundance: .; j_gene: TRBJ2-1; len: 15; d_gene: TRBD2; CDR3aa: CASSPPASGSLMQFF; CDR3nt: TGTGCCAGCTCACCACCCGCTAGCGGGAGCCTGATGCAGTTCTTC
v_gene: TRBV5-4; abundance: .; j_gene: TRBJ1-2; len: 14; d_gene: .; CDR3aa: CASSEKGGGYGYTF; CDR3nt: TGTGCCAGCAGCGAAAAAGGGGGTGGCTATGGCTACACCTTC
v_gene: TRBV28; abundance: .; j_gene: TRBJ2-3; len: 16; d_gene: TRBD2; CDR3aa: CASSSIAGGGTDTQYF; CDR3nt: TGTGCCAGCAGTTCGATCGCGGGAGGAGGCACAGATACGCAGTATTTT
v_gene: TRBV28; abundance: once; j_gene: TRBJ1-1; len: 14; d_gene: .; CDR3aa: CASNAWTENTEAFF; CDR3nt: TGTGCCAGCAACGCTTGGACAGAGAACACTGAAGCTTTCTTT
v_gene: TRBV10-3; abundance: once; j_gene: TRBJ2-3; len: 18; d_gene: .; CDR3aa: CAISDPIPGPGRSDTQYF; CDR3nt: TGTGCCATCAGTGACCCCATTCCTGGCCCGGGTAGGTCAGATACGCAGTATTTT
v_gene: TRBV30; abundance: .; j_gene: TRBJ2-5; len: 14; d_gene: TRBD2; CDR3aa: CAWSVSVAGAAQYF; CDR3nt: TGTGCCTGGAGTGTATCGGTAGCGGGGGCGGCCCAGTACTTC
v_gene: TRBV11-3; abundance: few; j_gene: TRBJ2-2; len: 13; d_gene: .; CDR3aa: CASSLGQGGELFF; CDR3nt: TGTGCCAGCAGCTTAGGCCAGGGCGGGGAGCTGTTTTTT
v_gene: TRBV7-6; abundance: .; j_gene: TRBJ2-3; len: 16; d_gene: .; CDR3aa: CASSLQTQRGTDTQYF; CDR3nt: TGTGCCAGCAGCTTACAGACTCAGCGAGGCACAGATACGCAGTATTTT
v_gene: TRBV14; abundance: .; j_gene: TRBJ2-1; len: 17; d_gene: TRBD2; CDR3aa: CASSLRYGRGVHNEQFF; CDR3nt: TGTGCCAGCAGCCTAAGATATGGGCGGGGGGTTCACAATGAGCAGTTCTTC
v_gene: TRBV7-9; abundance: .; j_gene: TRBJ2-7; len: 15; d_gene: TRBD1; CDR3aa: CASTPTGGSSYEQYF; CDR3nt: TGTGCCAGCACCCCTACAGGGGGATCGTCCTACGAGCAGTACTTC
v_gene: TRBV5-4; abundance: .; j_gene: TRBJ2-3; len: 16; d_gene: .; CDR3aa: CASSFWLASSTDTQYF; CDR3nt: TGTGCCAGCAGCTTTTGGCTAGCGAGTAGCACAGATACGCAGTATTTT
v_gene: TRBV14; abundance: .; j_gene: TRBJ2-1; len: 17; d_gene: TRBD2; CDR3aa: CASSQEASGSFKNEQFF; CDR3nt: TGTGCCAGCAGCCAAGAAGCTAGCGGGAGTTTTAAGAATGAGCAGTTCTTC
v_gene: TRBV27; abundance: few; j_gene: TRBJ2-1; len: 13; d_gene: .; CDR3aa: CASSSDTHNEQFF; CDR3nt: TGTGCCAGCAGTTCGGACACCCACAATGAGCAGTTCTTC
v_gene: TRBV6-4; abundance: many; j_gene: TRBJ2-2; len: 13; d_gene: .; CDR3aa: CASSDTSTGELFF; CDR3nt: TGTGCCAGCAGTGACACTAGCACCGGGGAGCTGTTTTTT
v_gene: TRBV5-6; abundance: .; j_gene: TRBJ2-7; len: 16; d_gene: .; CDR3aa: CASSLGQALITTEQYF; CDR3nt: TGTGCCAGCAGCTTGGGGCAGGCCCTTATCACCACCGAGCAGTACTTC
v_gene: TRBV27; abundance: once; j_gene: TRBJ1-6; len: 17; d_gene: .; CDR3aa: CASSFSGSAGYNSPLHF; CDR3nt: TGTGCCAGCAGTTTCAGTGGGTCGGCGGGTTATAATTCACCCCTCCACTTT
v_gene: TRBV18; abundance: once; j_gene: TRBJ2-7; len: 16; d_gene: TRBD2; CDR3aa: CASSPLRLAGGSAQYF; CDR3nt: TGTGCCAGCTCACCCCTTAGACTAGCGGGAGGATCTGCGCAGTACTTC
v_gene: TRBV9; abundance: .; j_gene: TRBJ2-5; len: 15; d_gene: .; CDR3aa: CASSVHLGQQETQYF; CDR3nt: TGTGCCAGCAGCGTCCACTTAGGACAGCAAGAGACCCAGTACTTC
v_gene: TRBV28; abundance: .; j_gene: TRBJ1-5; len: 14; d_gene: TRBD1; CDR3aa: CASRTGGSNQPQHF; CDR3nt: TGTGCCAGCAGGACAGGGGGCAGCAATCAGCCCCAGCATTTT
v_gene: TRBV6-5; abundance: .; j_gene: TRBJ2-3; len: 13; d_gene: TRBD2; CDR3aa: CATSSGTADTQYF; CDR3nt: TGTGCCACCTCAAGCGGGACCGCAGATACGCAGTATTTT
v_gene: TRBV28; abundance: .; j_gene: TRBJ1-1; len: 13; d_gene: .; CDR3aa: CASILLIGTEAFF; CDR3nt: TGTGCCAGCATTCTTCTTATCGGCACTGAAGCTTTCTTT
v_gene: TRBV5-6; abundance: .; j_gene: TRBJ1-1; len: 14; d_gene: TRBD1; CDR3aa: CASSLDRANTEAFF; CDR3nt: TGTGCCAGCAGCCTGGACAGGGCGAACACTGAAGCTTTCTTT
v_gene: TRBV6-5; abundance: .; j_gene: TRBJ1-1; len: 14; d_gene: .; CDR3aa: CASSMDTVNTEAFF; CDR3nt: TGTGCCAGCAGTATGGACACGGTGAACACTGAAGCTTTCTTT
v_gene: TRBV4-2; abundance: .; j_gene: TRBJ2-7; len: 14; d_gene: TRBD2; CDR3aa: CASSTRGVTYEQYF; CDR3nt: TGTGCCAGCAGTACCCGGGGGGTAACCTACGAGCAGTACTTC
v_gene: TRBV19; abundance: .; j_gene: TRBJ2-7; len: 12; d_gene: .; CDR3aa: CASSMVQGEQYF; CDR3nt: TGTGCCAGTAGTATGGTACAGGGCGAGCAGTACTTC
v_gene: TRBV29-1; abundance: .; j_gene: TRBJ1-2; len: 11; d_gene: TRBD1; CDR3aa: CSGRQGGSYTF; CDR3nt: TGCAGCGGGCGACAGGGGGGGAGCTACACCTTC
v_gene: TRBV30; abundance: .; j_gene: TRBJ2-1; len: 14; d_gene: TRBD2; CDR3aa: CAWRASGSSNEQFF; CDR3nt: TGTGCCTGGAGAGCCAGCGGGAGTTCAAATGAGCAGTTCTTC
v_gene: TRBV4-1; abundance: .; j_gene: TRBJ1-1; len: 17; d_gene: TRBD1; CDR3aa: CASSQVATGGTGTEAFF; CDR3nt: TGCGCCAGCAGCCAAGTCGCGACAGGGGGCACGGGCACTGAAGCTTTCTTT
v_gene: TRBV5-3; abundance: .; j_gene: TRBJ2-3; len: 17; d_gene: TRBD2; CDR3aa: CARSLVASGRARDTQYF; CDR3nt: TGTGCCAGAAGCTTGGTAGCTAGCGGGAGGGCCCGAGATACGCAGTATTTT
v_gene: TRBV11-2; abundance: .; j_gene: TRBJ1-1; len: 13; d_gene: TRBD1; CDR3aa: CASSLQGAMVAFF; CDR3nt: TGTGCCAGCAGCTTACAGGGGGCAATGGTAGCTTTCTTT
v_gene: TRBV28; abundance: .; j_gene: TRBJ1-1; len: 12; d_gene: .; CDR3aa: CASSSGGTEAFF; CDR3nt: TGTGCCAGCAGTTCCGGTGGCACTGAAGCTTTCTTT
v_gene: TRBV7-2; abundance: .; j_gene: TRBJ2-1; len: 14; d_gene: .; CDR3aa: CASSFYLSAAGQFF; CDR3nt: TGTGCCAGCAGCTTTTACCTATCCGCCGCGGGGCAGTTCTTC
v_gene: TRBV20-1; abundance: .; j_gene: TRBJ2-5; len: 11; d_gene: .; CDR3aa: CSASPEETQYF; CDR3nt: TGCAGTGCTAGTCCGGAAGAGACCCAGTACTTC
v_gene: TRBV3-1/TRBV3-2; abundance: .; j_gene: TRBJ2-7; len: 14; d_gene: TRBD2; CDR3aa: CASSNSGTSYEQYF; CDR3nt: TGTGCCAGCAGCAATAGCGGGACCTCCTACGAGCAGTACTTC
v_gene: TRBV19; abundance: .; j_gene: TRBJ2-5; len: 15; d_gene: .; CDR3aa: CASSLSRGSGETQYF; CDR3nt: TGTGCCAGTAGTCTCAGCCGGGGTTCAGGAGAGACCCAGTACTTC
v_gene: TRBV6-5; abundance: .; j_gene: TRBJ1-2; len: 15; d_gene: .; CDR3aa: CASSPRRTSNYGYTF; CDR3nt: TGTGCCAGCTCCCCGCGGAGGACCTCTAACTATGGCTACACCTTC